One T cell receptor beta chain is described in this entry. This sample was taken from a study of blood T cell repertoires in COVID-19. Overall study context: Both acute and convalescent COVID-19 samples were obtained from the United States, Italy and Spain. From T cells, B-cell-depleted T cells, or PBMCs came the material, which was cDNA or gDNA.

In the authors' methods: Reference gene primer amplification gave nucleated cell count estimates. Profiled with immunoSEQ multiplex PCR; TCRdb holds only in-frame clones, not every one. V, J and clone size were drawn from that table, and D and trimming were deduced from the DNA. This table holds about 120,000 clones, more than 75% found once. The length of the CDR3 is 16 residues. Germline V gene lookup returns CDR1 MGHRA and CDR2 YSYEKL. V gave up 1 base and J gave up 1 base; unmatched junction bases: 3. The chain carries TRBV4-1 and TRBJ2-2, with 7 positions matching TRBD2. The specimen was peripheral blood. The clonotype originates from a woman in her 70s with acute or convalescent COVID-19. The CDR3 DNA reads as TGCGCCAGCAGCCAAGGGGGGGGAGTGAACACCGGGGAGCTGTTTTTT. Translating gives CASSQGGGVNTGELFF.